The 18 T cell receptor beta chains below come from one sample, sequenced in a study of OX40 agonist ivuxolimab in advanced cancers. Some clones are missing from TCRdb's copy, which holds only in-frame ones; the method was immunoSEQ multiplex PCR. The sample records 77,000 or so clones, around 86% being singletons. The sample was CD4+ or CD8+ T cells sorted from blood, taken in a trial of the OX40 agonist ivuxolimab. The source is an adult with an advanced solid tumor such as melanoma, head and neck, liver or kidney cancer.

The CDR3 is CASSQDQGEGNQPQHF. The CDR3 nucleotides are TGTGCCAGCAGCCAAGATCAGGGGGAGGGTAATCAGCCCCAGCATTTT. The V call is TRBV4-2, the J call TRBJ1-5; 7 bases line up with TRBD1. CDR1 and CDR2 (germline): LGHNA, YNFKEQ. This CDR3 is 16 amino acids long. The J segment lost 4 bases and the V segment lost 0 bases, leaving 6 bases of the junction unmatched.

The genes are TRBV4-3 and TRBJ2-7; 11 bases fit TRBD1. The CDR3 contains 15 residues. V lost 1 base, J lost 3 bases, and 2 bases stayed unmatched. Germline-derived CDR1 and CDR2 are LGHNA and YSLEER. The CDR3 sequence: CASSQVGTGGYEQYF. DNA of the CDR3: TGCGCCAGCAGCCAAGTCGGGACAGGGGGCTACGAGCAGTACTTC.

The rearrangement links TRBV2 to TRBJ2-7, with 7 bases aligning to TRBD2. The CDR3 is 13 amino acids. From germline, CDR1 is SNHLY and CDR2 FYNNEI. Unmatched junction bases numbered 6, after V lost 4 bases and J lost 6 bases. CDR3 DNA: TGTGCCAGCAGTGGAATTTGGGGGGGCGAGCAGTACTTC. Residues: CASSGIWGGEQYF.

In this sample, this clone turned up a few times. The rearrangement links TRBV7-2 to TRBJ2-5, with TRBD2 matching over 8 bases. The CDR3 has 16 residues. Germline V gene data show CDR1 as SGHTA and CDR2 as FQGNSA. V trimming: 6 bases; J trimming: 6 bases; junction bases outside the gene matches: 15. The CDR3 spells CASRAGAAVEGKTQYF. CDR3 sequence (DNA): TGTGCCAGCAGAGCGGGAGCGGCCGTAGAAGGGAAGACCCAGTACTTC.

The V call is TRBV7-2, the J call TRBJ2-7; 10 bases align to TRBD2. Trimming at V came to 0 bases and at J to 2 bases, leaving 7 bases not matched to a gene. The CDR3 runs 17 residues. Germline lookup yields CDR1 SGHTA and CDR2 FQGNSA. CDR3 residues: CASSLAISSGGAYEQYF. The CDR3 DNA is TGTGCCAGCAGCTTAGCCATCTCGAGCGGGGGGGCCTACGAGCAGTACTTC.

The chain has TRBV11-2 and TRBJ1-1; D unresolved. Germline V gene lookup returns CDR1 SGHAT and CDR2 FQNNGV. With 3 bases removed from V and 6 bases from J, the gap between germline ends came to 5 bases. CDR3 length: 11 amino acids. The CDR3 sequence: CASSLVAEAFF. The CDR3 coding sequence is TGTGCCAGCAGCTTGGTCGCTGAAGCTTTCTTT.

V and J are TRBV27 and TRBJ2-2, with unresolved D. CDR3 length: 13 residues. Per germline, CDR1 MNHEY and CDR2 SMNVEV (reference sequence). V lost 5 bases and J 0 bases, leaving 4 bases between the germline ends. The CDR3 coding sequence is TGTGCCAGCAGTAGGGCGAACACCGGGGAGCTGTTTTTT. Its protein is CASSRANTGELFF.

This chain links TRBV11-2 with TRBJ2-1, with TRBD2 matching 13 bases. From germline, CDR1 is SGHAT and CDR2 FQNNGV. V lost 5 bases and J lost 6; bases outside the gene matches: 4. There are 15 residues in the CDR3. CDR3 sequence (DNA): TGTGCCAGCAGCCCCAGGACTAGCGGGGGCAATGAGCAGTTCTTC. It encodes CASSPRTSGGNEQFF. The full variable domain, with the rest looked up from reference TRBV11-2 and TRBJ2-1, is EAGVAQSPRYKIIEKRQSVAFWCNPISGHATLYWYQQILGQGPKLLIQFQNNGVVDDSQLPKDRFSAERLKGVDSTLKIQPAKLEDSAVYLCASSPRTSGGNEQFFGPGTRLTVL.

The J gene is TRBJ2-7, the V gene TRBV18; the D gene is possibly TRBD2 (6 bases). CDR3 length: 13 residues. V was pared by 6 bases and J by 0 bases, with 9 bases between. The V gene's germline CDR1 is KGHSH and CDR2 LQKENI. This CDR3 reads CASSLGGSYEQYF. The CDR3, as DNA: TGTGCCAGCTCTCTGGGAGGCTCCTACGAGCAGTACTTC.

This rearrangement joins TRBV9 to TRBJ2-7; tentatively, D is TRBD1 (6 bases). The germline V and J ends were trimmed by 3 bases and 3 bases, with 13 bases remaining between them. The CDR3 length is 14 residues. The germline CDR1 and CDR2 sequences are SGDLS and YYNGEE. The CDR3 loop reads CASSGHGGHYEQYF. As DNA, the CDR3 is TGTGCCAGCAGCGGCCATGGGGGCCACTACGAGCAGTACTTC. Full variable domain (remainder filled in from reference TRBV9 and TRBJ2-7): DSGVTQTPKHLITATGQRVTLRCSPRSGDLSVYWYQQSLDQGLQFLIQYYNGEERAKGNILERFSAQQFPDLHSELNLSSLELGDSALYFCASSGHGGHYEQYFGPGTRLTVT.

The chain uses TRBV6-6 and TRBJ2-1, with a possible D match to TRBD2 (6 bases). Germline CDR1 reads MNHNY; CDR2 reads SVGAGI (reference sequence). The CDR3 is 14 amino acids. V lost 6 bases, J lost 7 bases, and 16 bases lay in between. CDR3 DNA: TGTGCCAGCAGCGGGACTGGGGTATGGAATGAGCAGTTCTTC. Translation gives CASSGTGVWNEQFF.

The V call is TRBV28, the J call TRBJ1-1; 7 nucleotides agree with TRBD1. CDR3 size: 14 residues. V gave up 6 bases and J gave up 0 bases; unmatched junction bases: 4. Germline CDR1 MDHEN, CDR2 SYDVKM. The CDR3 DNA reads TGTGCCAGCAGAACCGGACAGGTGAACACTGAAGCTTTCTTT. Amino acid sequence: CASRTGQVNTEAFF. Combining the CDR3 with reference TRBV28 and TRBJ1-1 gives the whole variable domain DVKVTQSSRYLVKRTGEKVFLECVQDMDHENMFWYRQDPGLGLRLIYFSYDVKMKEKGDIPEGYSVSREKKERFSLILESASTNQTSMYLCASRTGQVNTEAFFGQGTRLTVV.

This clone was observed a handful of times. This chain links TRBV10-3 with TRBJ1-6, with 11 bases aligning to TRBD1. The CDR3 is 15 residues long. V lost 5 bases to trimming and J lost 9 bases; unmatched junction nucleotides: 6. Per the germline V gene, CDR1 is ENHRY and CDR2 is SYGVKD. The CDR3 reads CAISPDRGQGSPLHF. CDR3 DNA sequence: TGTGCCATCAGTCCGGACAGGGGGCAAGGTTCACCCCTCCACTTT.

V is TRBV19 and J is TRBJ2-5; tentatively, D is TRBD1 (5 bases). The germline V gene encodes CDR1 LNHDA and CDR2 SQIVND (reference sequence). Trimming stripped 5 bases from V and 10 bases from J, with 20 bases between. The CDR3 sequence is 14 residues long. The CDR3 loop reads CASSVRVAGVDQYF. The CDR3 DNA follows: TGTGCCAGTAGTGTCAGGGTGGCTGGAGTGGACCAGTACTTC. The full variable domain, rest sourced from reference TRBV19 and TRBJ2-5, is DGGITQSPKYLFRKEGQNVTLSCEQNLNHDAMYWYRQDPGQGLRLIYYSQIVNDFQKGDIAEGYSVSREKKESFPLTVTSAQKNPTAFYLCASSVRVAGVDQYFGPGTRLLVL.

This chain joins TRBV20-1 and TRBJ1-2; D is undetermined. Germline lookup yields CDR1 DFQATT and CDR2 SNEGSKA (reference sequence). This CDR3 is built from 11 residues. V was trimmed by 6 bases and J by 4 bases, leaving 9 bases between them. The CDR3 protein is CSAFTSYGYTF. The CDR3 DNA reads as TGCAGTGCCTTTACCTCCTATGGCTACACCTTC.

This rearrangement joins TRBV5-6 to TRBJ1-5; D call uncertain. The CDR3 is 14 amino acids. Trimming removed 1 base from V and 1 base from J, with 6 bases in between. CDR1 is SGHDT, CDR2 YYEEEE, per germline. CDR3 in DNA: TGTGCCAGCAGCTTGAGGAGGAGCAATCAGCCCCAGCATTTT. Residues: CASSLRRSNQPQHF.

This CDR3 reads CASSRGANTGELFF. In DNA form, the CDR3 reads TGTGCCAGCAGCCGAGGGGCGAACACCGGGGAGCTGTTTTTT. The chain recombines TRBV7-2 with TRBJ2-2; D may correspond to TRBD1 or TRBD2 (5 bases each). Trimming cost V 5 bases and J 0 bases, with 7 bases left between them. Germline V gives CDR1 SGHTA, CDR2 FQGNSA. The CDR3 is 14 residues long. The whole variable domain, filled in from reference TRBV7-2 and TRBJ2-2, reads GAGVSQSPSNKVTEKGKDVELRCDPISGHTALYWYRQSLGQGLEFLIYFQGNSAPDKSGLPSDRFSAERTGGSVSTLTIQRTQQEDSAVYLCASSRGANTGELFFGEGSRLTVL.

This chain uses TRBV5-4 with TRBJ2-5, with TRBD1 as a possible D gene (6 bases). Germline V gene sequence: CDR1 SGHNT, CDR2 YYREEE (reference sequence). The CDR3 contains 15 residues. The ends were cut back, 6 bases at V and 3 bases at J, with 18 bases in the middle. In DNA form, the CDR3 reads TGTGCCAGCACCTCTCGATGGGGGCGAGAAGAGACCCAGTACTTC. Encoded protein: CASTSRWGREETQYF.